This TCR beta chain originates from a study of Graves' ophthalmopathy and Graves' hyperthyroidism. The authors amplified TCR beta CDR3 regions, and they did so from RNA transcripts for repertoire sequencing. An opening RT-PCR round employed HTBI primers and preceded a second-round multiplex PCR. TCRdb fed the multiplex PCR reads into MiXCR, producing one record per CDR3 protein. The table has nearly 400,000 distinct CDR3 sequences, about 16% seen once. This clonotype was observed many times. Its antigen is undetermined. Study conclusions and caveats: Blood also held most thyroid clonotypes expanded above 0.001 frequency.

The length of the CDR3 is 13 residues. Per the germline V gene, CDR1 is LNHDA and CDR2 is SQIVND (reference sequence). With 9 bases removed from V and 6 bases from J, the gap between germline ends came to 15 bases. The sequenced sample consisted of peripheral blood. This clonotype originated in a woman aged 18-29 years with Graves' ophthalmopathy. The chain recombines TRBV19 with TRBJ1-5; unclear D gene. The CDR3: CARLVGECQPQHF. CDR3 in DNA: TGTGCCAGACTAGTCGGGGAGTGTCAGCCCCAGCATTTT. The full variable domain, completed using reference TRBV19 and TRBJ1-5, is DGGITQSPKYLFRKEGQNVTLSCEQNLNHDAMYWYRQDPGQGLRLIYYSQIVNDFQKGDIAEGYSVSREKKESFPLTVTSAQKNPTAFYLCARLVGECQPQHFGDGTRLSIL.